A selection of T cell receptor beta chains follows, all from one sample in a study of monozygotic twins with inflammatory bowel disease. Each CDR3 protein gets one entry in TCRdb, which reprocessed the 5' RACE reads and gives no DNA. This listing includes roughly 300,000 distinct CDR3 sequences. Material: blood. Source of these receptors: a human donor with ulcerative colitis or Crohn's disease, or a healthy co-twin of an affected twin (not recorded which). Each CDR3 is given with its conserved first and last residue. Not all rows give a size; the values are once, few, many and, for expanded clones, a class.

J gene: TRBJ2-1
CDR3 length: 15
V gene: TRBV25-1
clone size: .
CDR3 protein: CASTYFGGLDNEQFF

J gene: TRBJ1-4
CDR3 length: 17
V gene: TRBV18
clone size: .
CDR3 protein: CASSRLNTDVTNEKLFF

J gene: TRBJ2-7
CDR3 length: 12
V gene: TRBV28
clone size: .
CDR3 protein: CASSGSLYEQYF

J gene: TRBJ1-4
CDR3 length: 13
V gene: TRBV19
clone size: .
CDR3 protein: CASSLDGASKLFF

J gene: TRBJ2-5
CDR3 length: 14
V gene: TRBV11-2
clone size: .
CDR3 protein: CASLELGQQETQYF

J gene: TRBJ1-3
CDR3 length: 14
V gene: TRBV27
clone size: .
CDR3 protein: CASSPTDSRNTIYF

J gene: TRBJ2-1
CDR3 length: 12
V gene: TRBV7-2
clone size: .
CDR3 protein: CASSLVGGEQFF

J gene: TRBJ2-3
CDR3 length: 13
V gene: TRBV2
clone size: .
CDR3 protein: CASSWSSTDTQYF

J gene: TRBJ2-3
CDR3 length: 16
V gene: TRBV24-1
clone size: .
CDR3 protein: CATSVASGVRADTQYF

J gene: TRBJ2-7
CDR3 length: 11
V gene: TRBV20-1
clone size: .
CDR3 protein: CSARDQFEQYF

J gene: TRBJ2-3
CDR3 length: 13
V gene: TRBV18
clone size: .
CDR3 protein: CASSPRLTDTQYF

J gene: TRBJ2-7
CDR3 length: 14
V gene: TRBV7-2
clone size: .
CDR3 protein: CASSSRKGRGEQYF

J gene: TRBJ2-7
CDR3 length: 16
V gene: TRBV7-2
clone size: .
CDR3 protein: CASSLRTGTRSYEQYF

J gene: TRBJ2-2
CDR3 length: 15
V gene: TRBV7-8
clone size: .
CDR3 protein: CATGGSGTPFGELFF

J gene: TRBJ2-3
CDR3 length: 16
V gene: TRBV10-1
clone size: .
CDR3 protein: CASSEGTSGRADTQYF

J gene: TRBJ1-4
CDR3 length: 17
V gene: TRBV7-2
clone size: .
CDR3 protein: CASSLQPGGATNEKLFF

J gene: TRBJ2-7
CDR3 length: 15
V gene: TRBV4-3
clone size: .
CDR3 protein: CASSQEHLGGYEQYF

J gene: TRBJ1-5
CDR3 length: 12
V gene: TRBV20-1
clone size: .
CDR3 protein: CSASGQDQPQHF

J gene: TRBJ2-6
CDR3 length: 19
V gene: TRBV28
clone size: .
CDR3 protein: CASSTQLAGGSSGANVLTF

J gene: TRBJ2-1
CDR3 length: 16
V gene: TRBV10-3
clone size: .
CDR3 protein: CAIRKEGQASYNEQFF

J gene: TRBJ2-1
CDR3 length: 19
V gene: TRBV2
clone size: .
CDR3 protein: CASKRPGTSGRAVSDEQFF

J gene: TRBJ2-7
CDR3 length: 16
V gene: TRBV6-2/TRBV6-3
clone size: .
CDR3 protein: CASSYSSAGAPYEQYF

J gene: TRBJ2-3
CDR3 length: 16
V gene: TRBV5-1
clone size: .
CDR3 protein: CASSLVGQGAGDTQYF

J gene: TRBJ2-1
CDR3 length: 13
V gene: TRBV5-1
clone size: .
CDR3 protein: CASSFRQPNEQFF

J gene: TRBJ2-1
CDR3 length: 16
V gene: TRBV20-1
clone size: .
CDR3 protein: CSARDGSGRGFDEQFF

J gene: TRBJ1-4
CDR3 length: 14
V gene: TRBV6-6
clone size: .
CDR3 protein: CASSSPGRDEKLFF

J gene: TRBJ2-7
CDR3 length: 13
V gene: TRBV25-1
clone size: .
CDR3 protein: CASSEGGNYKQYF

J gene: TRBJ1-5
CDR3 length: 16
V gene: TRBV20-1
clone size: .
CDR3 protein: CSAGGGGIYSNQPQHF

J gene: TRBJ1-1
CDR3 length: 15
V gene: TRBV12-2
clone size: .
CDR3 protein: CASRLRDSMNTEAFF

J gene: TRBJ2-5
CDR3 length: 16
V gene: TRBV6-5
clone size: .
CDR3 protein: CASSSQFGQGGETQYF

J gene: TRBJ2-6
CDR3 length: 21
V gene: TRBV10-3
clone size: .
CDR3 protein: CAISLGLPGASGPSGANVLTF

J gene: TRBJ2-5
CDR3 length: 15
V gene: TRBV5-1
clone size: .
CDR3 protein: CASSLKGAWVETQYF

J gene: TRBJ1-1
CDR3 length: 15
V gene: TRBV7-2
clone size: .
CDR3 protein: CASSLIPGGLTEAFF

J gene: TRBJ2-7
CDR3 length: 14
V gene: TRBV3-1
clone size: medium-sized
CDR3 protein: CASSLGTGTYEQYF

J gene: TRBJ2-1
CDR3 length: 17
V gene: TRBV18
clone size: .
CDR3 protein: CASSPGITSGTYNEQFF

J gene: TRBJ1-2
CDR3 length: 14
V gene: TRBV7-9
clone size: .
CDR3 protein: CASSRQEITYGYTF

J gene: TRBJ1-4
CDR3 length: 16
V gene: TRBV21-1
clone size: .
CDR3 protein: CASSKWQPTRNEKLFF

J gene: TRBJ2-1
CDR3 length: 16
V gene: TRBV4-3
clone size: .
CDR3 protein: CASSYTGGRTYNEQFF

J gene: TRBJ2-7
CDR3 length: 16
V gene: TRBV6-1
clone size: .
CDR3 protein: CASRPRTSGGAFEQYF

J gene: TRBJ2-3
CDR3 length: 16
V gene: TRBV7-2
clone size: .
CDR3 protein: CASSLAGGAFTDTQYF

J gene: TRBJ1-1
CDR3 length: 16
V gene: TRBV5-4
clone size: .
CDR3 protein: CASSSPGARVNTEAFF

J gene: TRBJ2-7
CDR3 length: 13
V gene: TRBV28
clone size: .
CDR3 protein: CASSLSQLYEQYF

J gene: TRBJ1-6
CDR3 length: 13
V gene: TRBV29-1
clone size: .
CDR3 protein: CSARGQGDSPLHF

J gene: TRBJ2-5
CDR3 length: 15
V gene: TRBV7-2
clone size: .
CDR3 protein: CASSGLAGNWETQYF

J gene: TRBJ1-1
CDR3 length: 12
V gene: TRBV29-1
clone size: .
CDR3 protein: CSLGQTNTEAFF

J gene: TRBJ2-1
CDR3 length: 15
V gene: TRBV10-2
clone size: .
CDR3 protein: CASSNLAGVINEQFF

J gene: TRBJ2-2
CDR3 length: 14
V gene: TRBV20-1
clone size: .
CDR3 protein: CSAKGPSDTGELFF

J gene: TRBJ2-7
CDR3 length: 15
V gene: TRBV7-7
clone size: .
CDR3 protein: CASSPAVGGDHEQYF

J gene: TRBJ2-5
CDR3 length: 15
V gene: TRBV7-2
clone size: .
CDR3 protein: CASSLTWTHQETQYF

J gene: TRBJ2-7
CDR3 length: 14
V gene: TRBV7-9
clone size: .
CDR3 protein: CASSPKDGVYEQYF

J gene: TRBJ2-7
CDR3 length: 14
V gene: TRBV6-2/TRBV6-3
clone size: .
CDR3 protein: CASSVSGVLYEQYF

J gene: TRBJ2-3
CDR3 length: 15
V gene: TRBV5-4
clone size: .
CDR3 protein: CASSGSGTTTDTQYF

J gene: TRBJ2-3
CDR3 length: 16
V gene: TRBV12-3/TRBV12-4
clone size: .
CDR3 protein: CASSPRLLGNTDTQYF

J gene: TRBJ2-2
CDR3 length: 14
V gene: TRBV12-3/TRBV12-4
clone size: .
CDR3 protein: CASRYRASTGELFF

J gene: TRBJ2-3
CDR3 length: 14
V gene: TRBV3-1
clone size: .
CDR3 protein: CASSRMGSTDTQYF